This TCR beta chain emerged from a study of cytomegalovirus exposure and HLA in healthy donors. Whole-study results and caveats: Per a later analysis, about 17,000 TCR beta sequences showed association with HLA alleles at 0.05 false discovery rate.

PCR employed 60 Vbeta and 13 Jbeta primers. TCRdb's copy holds only in-frame clones and misses some; the assay was immunoSEQ multiplex PCR. This table holds about 200,000 clones, around 80% found once. Worth noting for this clone: The target antigen is unknown.

Sequencing input: PBMCs. This clonotype was obtained from a man aged 35-49 years in good health and CMV-seronegative.

The CDR3 is CSVELDRGVGEQFF. The DNA of the CDR3 is TGCAGCGTTGAGCTCGACAGGGGGGTCGGTGAGCAGTTCTTC. This chain uses TRBV29-1 with TRBJ2-1; 9 nucleotides line up with TRBD1. The trim removed 3 bases at V and 9 bases at J, leaving 9 bases unmatched. CDR1 SQVTM and CDR2 ANQGSEA come from the germline V gene. This CDR3 is 14 amino acids long.